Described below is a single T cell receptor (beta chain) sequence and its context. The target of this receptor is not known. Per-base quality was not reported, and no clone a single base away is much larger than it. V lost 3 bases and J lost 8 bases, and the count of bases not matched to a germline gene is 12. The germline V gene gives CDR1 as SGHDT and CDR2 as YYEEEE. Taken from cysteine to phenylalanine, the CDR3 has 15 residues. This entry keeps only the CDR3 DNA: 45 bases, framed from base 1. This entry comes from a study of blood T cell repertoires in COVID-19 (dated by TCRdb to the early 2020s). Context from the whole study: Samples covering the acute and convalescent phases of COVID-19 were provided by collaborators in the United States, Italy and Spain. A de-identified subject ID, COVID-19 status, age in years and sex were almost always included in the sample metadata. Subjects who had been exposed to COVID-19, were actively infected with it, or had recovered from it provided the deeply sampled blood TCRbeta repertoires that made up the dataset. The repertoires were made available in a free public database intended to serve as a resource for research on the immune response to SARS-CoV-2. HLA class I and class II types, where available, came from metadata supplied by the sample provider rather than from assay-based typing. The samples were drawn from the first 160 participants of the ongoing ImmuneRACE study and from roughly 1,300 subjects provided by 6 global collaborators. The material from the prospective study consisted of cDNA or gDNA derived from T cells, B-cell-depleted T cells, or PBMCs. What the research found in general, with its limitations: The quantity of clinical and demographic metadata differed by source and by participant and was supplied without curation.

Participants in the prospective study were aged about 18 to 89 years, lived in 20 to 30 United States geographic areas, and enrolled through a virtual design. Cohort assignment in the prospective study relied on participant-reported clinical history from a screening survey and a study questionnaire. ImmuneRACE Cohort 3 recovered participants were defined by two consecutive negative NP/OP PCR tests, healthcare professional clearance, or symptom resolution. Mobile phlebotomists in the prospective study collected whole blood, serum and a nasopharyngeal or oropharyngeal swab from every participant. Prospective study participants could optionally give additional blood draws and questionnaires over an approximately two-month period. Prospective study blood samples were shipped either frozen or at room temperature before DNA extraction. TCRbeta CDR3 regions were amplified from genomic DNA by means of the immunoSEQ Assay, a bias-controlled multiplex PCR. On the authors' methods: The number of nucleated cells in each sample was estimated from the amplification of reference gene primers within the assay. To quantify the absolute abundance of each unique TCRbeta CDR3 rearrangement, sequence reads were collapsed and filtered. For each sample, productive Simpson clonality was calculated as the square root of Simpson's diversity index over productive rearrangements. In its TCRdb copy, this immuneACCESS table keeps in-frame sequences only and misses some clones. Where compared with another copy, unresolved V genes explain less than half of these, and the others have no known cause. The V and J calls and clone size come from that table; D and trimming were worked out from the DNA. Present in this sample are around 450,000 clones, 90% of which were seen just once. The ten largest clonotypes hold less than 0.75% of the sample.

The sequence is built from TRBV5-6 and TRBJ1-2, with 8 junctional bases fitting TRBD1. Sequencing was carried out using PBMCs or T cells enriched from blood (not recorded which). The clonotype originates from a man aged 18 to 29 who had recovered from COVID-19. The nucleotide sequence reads TGTGCCAGCAGCTGGACGGACAGGGAAACTCTCGGCTACACCTTC. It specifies CASSWTDRETLGYTF.